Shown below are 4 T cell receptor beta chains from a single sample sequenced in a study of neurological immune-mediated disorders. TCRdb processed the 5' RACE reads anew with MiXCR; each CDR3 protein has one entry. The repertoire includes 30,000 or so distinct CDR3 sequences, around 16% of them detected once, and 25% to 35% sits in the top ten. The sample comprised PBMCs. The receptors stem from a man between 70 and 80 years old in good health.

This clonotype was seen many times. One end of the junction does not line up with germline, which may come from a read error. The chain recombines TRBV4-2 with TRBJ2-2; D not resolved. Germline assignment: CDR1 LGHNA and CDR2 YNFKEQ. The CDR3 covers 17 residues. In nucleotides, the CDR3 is TGTGCCAGCAGCCAAGATAGGGTGGTTCGTGTCCCCGGTGAGCTGTTTTTT. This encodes CASSQDRVVRVPGELFF.

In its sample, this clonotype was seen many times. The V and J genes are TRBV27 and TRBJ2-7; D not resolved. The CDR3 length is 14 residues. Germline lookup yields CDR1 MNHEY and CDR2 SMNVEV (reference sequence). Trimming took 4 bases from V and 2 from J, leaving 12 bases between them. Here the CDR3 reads CASSSWEGPYEQYF. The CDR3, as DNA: TGTGCCAGCAGTTCATGGGAAGGCCCCTACGAGCAGTACTTC.

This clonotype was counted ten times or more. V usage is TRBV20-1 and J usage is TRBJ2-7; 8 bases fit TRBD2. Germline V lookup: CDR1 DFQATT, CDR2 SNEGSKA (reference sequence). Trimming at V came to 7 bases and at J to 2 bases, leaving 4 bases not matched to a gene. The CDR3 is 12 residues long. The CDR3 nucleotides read TGCAGTGTTACGGGGGGGCCCTACGAGCAGTACTTC. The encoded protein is CSVTGGPYEQYF.

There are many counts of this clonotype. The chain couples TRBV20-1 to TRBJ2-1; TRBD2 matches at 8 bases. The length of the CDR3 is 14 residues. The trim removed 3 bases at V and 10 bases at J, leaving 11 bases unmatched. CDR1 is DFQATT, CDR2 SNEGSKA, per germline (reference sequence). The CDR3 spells CSARPSGGPTEQFF. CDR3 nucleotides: TGCAGTGCTAGGCCAAGCGGGGGCCCCACCGAGCAGTTCTTC.